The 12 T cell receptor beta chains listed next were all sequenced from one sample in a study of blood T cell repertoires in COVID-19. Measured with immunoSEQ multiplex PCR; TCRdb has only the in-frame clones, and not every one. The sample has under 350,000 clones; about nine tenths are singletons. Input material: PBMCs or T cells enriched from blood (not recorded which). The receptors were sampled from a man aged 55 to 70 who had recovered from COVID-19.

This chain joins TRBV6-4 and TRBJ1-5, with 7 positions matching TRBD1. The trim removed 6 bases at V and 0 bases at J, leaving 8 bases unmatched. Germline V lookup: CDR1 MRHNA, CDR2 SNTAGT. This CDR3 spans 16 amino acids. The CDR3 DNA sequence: TGTGCCAGCAGATCGGGACAGACACATAGCAATCAGCCCCAGCATTTT. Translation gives CASRSGQTHSNQPQHF.

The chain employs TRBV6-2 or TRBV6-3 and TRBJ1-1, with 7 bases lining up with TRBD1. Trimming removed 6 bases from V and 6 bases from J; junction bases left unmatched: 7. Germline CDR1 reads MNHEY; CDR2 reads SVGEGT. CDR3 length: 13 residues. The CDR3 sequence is CASSYFTGAEAFF. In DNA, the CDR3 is TGTGCCAGCAGCTATTTTACAGGGGCTGAAGCTTTCTTT.

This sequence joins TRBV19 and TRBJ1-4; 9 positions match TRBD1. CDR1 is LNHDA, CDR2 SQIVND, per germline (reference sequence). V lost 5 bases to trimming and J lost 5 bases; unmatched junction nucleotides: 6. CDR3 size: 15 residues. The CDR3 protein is CASSPQTGGNEKLFF. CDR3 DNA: TGTGCCAGTAGTCCCCAGACAGGGGGGAATGAAAAACTGTTTTTT.

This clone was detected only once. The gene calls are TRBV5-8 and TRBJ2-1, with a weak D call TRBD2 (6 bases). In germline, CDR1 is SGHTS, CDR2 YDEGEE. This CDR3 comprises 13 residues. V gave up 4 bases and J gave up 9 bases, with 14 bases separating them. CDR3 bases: TGTGCCAGCAGCGGGGTTAGCGGCGGTGAGCAGTTCTTC. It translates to CASSGVSGGEQFF.

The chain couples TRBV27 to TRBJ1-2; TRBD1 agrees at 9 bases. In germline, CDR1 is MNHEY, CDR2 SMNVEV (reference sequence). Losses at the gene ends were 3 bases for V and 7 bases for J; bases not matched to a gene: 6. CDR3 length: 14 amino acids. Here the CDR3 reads CASSLNRGLGGYTF. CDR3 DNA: TGTGCCAGCAGTTTGAACAGGGGGCTCGGTGGCTACACCTTC.

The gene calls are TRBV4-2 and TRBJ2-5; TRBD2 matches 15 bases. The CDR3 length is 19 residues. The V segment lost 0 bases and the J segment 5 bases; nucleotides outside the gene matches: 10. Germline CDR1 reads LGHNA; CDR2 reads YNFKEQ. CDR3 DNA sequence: TGTGCCAGCAGCCAAGACCTCGGACTAGCGGGGGGGCCGGGTGAGACCCAGTACTTC. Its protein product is CASSQDLGLAGGPGETQYF.

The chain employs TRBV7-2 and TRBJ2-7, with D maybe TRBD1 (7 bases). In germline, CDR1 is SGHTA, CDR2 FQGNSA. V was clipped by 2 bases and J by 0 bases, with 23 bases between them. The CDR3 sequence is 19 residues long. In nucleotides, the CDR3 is TGTGCCAGCAGCTTAAGCGCCGGGACAGCGACTAGAAGCTCCTACGAGCAGTACTTC. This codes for CASSLSAGTATRSSYEQYF.

The CDR3 protein is CASSLGGTGVYEQYF. In DNA form, the CDR3 reads TGTGCCAGCAGCTTAGGTGGGACAGGGGTCTACGAGCAGTACTTC. This rearrangement joins TRBV13 to TRBJ2-7, with 10 positions matching TRBD1. This CDR3 region has 15 residues. In germline, CDR1 is PRHDT, CDR2 FYEKMQ (reference sequence). V dropped 0 bases and J dropped 3; count of bases not matched to a gene: 2.

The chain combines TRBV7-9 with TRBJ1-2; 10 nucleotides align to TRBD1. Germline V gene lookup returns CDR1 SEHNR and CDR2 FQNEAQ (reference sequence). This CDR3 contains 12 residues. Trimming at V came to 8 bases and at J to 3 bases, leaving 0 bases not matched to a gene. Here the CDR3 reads CASGQGDYGYTF. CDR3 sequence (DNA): TGTGCCAGCGGACAGGGGGACTATGGCTACACCTTC.

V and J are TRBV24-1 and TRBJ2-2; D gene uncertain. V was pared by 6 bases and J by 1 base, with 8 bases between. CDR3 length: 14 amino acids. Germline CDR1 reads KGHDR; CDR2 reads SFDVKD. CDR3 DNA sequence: TGTGCCACCAGTAGCTCGGTGAACACCGGGGAGCTGTTTTTT. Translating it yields CATSSSVNTGELFF.

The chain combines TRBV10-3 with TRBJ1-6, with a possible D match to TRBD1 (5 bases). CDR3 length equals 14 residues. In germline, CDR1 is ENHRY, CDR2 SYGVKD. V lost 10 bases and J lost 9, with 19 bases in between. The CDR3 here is CASAPGGSASPLHF. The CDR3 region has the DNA TGTGCCAGCGCCCCGGGGGGTTCGGCTTCACCCCTCCACTTT.

CDR3 residues: CASSVESGEGYTF. The DNA for the CDR3 is TGTGCCAGCAGCGTAGAATCGGGGGAGGGCTACACCTTC. The chain uses TRBV9 and TRBJ1-2; a weak D match, TRBD1 (5 bases). In germline, CDR1 is SGDLS, CDR2 YYNGEE. V was cut by 0 bases and J by 8 bases, with 11 bases left in between. The CDR3 length is 13 residues.